This TCR beta chain was captured by sequencing in a study of technical replicates of blood from a handful of donors. The CDR3 runs to 14 residues. Per germline, CDR1 MDHEN and CDR2 SYDVKM. V was trimmed by 2 bases and J by 5 bases, leaving 10 bases between them. Clones were read by immunoSEQ multiplex PCR, and TCRdb kept only the in-frame ones, dropping some. The data contain approximately 94,000 clones, approximately 95% of them singletons. This sequence was found in a human donor in good health. Sequencing was done on a sample of T cells isolated from PBMCs. The chain employs TRBV28 and TRBJ2-1; unclear D gene. DNA of the CDR3: TGTGCCAGCAGTTTAGAGTATTTTAACAATGAGCAGTTCTTC. Residues: CASSLEYFNNEQFF.